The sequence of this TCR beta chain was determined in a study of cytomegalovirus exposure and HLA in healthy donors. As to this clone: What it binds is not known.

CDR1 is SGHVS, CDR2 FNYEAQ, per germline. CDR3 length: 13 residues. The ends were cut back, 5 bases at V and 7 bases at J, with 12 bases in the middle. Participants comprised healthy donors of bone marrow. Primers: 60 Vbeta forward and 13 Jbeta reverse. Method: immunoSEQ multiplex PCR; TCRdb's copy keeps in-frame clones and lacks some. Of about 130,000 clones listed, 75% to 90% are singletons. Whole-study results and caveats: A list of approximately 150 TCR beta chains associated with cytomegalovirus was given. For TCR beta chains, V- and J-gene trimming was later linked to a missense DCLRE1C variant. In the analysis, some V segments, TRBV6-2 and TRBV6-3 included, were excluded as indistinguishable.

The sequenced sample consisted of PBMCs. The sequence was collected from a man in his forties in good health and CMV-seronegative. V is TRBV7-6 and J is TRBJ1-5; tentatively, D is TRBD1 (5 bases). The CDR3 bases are TGTGCCAGCAGCATCTTTCAGGGCCAGCCCCAGCATTTT. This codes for CASSIFQGQPQHF.